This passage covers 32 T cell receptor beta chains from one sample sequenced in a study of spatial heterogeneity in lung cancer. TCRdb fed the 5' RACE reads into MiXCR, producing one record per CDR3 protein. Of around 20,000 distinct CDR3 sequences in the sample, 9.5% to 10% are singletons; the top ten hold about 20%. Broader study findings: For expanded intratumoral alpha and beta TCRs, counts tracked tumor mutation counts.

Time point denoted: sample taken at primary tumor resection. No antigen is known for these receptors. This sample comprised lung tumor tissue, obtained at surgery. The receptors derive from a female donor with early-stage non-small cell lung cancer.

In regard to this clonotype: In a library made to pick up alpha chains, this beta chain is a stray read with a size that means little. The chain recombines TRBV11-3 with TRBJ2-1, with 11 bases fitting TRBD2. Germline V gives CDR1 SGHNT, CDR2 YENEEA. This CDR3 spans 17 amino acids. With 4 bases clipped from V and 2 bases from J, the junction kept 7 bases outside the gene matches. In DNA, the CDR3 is TGTGCCAGCAGCTCGCCCGGACTAGCGGGTACCTACAATGAGCAGTTCTTC. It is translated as CASSSPGLAGTYNEQFF.

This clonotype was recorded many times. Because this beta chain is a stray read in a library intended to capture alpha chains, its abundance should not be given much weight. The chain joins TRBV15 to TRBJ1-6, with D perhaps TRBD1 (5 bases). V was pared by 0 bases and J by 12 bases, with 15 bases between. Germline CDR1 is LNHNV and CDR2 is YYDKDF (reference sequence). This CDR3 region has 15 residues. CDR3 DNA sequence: TGTGCCACCAGCAGAGATTCTTCCGGGGCAGGACCCCTCCACTTT. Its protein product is CATSRDSSGAGPLHF.

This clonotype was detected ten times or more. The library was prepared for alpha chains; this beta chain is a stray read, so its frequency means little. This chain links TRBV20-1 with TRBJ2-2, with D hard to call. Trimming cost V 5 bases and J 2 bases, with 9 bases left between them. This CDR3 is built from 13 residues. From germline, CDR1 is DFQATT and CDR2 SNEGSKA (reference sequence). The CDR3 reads CSALNLNTGELFF. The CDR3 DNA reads TGCAGTGCTCTCAACCTAAACACCGGGGAGCTGTTTTTT.

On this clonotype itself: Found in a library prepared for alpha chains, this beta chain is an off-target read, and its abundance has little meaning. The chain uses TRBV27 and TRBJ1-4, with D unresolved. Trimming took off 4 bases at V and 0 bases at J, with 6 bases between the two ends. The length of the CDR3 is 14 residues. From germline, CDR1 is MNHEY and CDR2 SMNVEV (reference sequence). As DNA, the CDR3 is TGTGCCAGCAGTTCTATTGCAACTAATGAAAAACTGTTTTTT. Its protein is CASSSIATNEKLFF.

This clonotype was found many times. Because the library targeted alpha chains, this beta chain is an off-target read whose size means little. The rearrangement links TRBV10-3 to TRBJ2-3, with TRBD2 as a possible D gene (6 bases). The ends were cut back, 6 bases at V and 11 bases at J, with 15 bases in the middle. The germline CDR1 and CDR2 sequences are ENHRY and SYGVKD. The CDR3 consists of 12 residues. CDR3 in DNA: TGTGCCATCAGCCCCGCGGGGTCCGGGCAGTATTTT. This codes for CAISPAGSGQYF.

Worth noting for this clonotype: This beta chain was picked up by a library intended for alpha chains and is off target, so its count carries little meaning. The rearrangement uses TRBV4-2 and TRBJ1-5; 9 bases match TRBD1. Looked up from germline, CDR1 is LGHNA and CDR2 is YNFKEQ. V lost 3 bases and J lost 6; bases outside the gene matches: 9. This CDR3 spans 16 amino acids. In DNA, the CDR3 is TGTGCCAGCAGCCACGAGGGAACAGGGGGCGGTCAGCCCCAGCATTTT. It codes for CASSHEGTGGGQPQHF.

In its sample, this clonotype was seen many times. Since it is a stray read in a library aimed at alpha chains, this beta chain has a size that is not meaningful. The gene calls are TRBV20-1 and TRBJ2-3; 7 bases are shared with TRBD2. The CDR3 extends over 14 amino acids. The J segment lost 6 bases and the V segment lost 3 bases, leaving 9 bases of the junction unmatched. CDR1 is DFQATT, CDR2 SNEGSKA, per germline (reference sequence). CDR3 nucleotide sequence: TGCAGTGCTAGCCCCCCAGGGAGGGGTGATACGCAGTATTTT. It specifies CSASPPGRGDTQYF.

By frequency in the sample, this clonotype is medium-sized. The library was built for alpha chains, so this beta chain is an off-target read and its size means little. The chain's CDR3 is CASSQQLSSYEQYF. As DNA, the CDR3 is TGTGCCAGCAGCCAACAGTTAAGCTCCTACGAGCAGTACTTC. The chain uses TRBV3-1 and TRBJ2-7, with unresolved D. Deletions cut 2 bases from V and 0 bases from J, with 8 bases between. Germline CDR1 is LGHDT and CDR2 is YNNKEL (reference sequence). There are 14 residues in the CDR3.

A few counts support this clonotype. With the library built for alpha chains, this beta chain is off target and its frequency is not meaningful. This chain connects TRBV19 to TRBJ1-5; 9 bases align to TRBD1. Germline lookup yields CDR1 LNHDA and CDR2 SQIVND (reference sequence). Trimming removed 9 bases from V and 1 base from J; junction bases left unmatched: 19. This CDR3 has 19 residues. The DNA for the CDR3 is TGTGCCAGAACGCCCCCGGGACAGGGATGTAATTTGAGCAATCAGCCCCAGCATTTT. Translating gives CARTPPGQGCNLSNQPQHF.

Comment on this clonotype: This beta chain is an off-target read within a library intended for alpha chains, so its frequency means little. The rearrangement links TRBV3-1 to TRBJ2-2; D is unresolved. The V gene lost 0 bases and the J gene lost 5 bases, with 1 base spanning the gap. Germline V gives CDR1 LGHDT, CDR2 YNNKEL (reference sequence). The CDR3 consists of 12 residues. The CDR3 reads CASSQDTGELFF. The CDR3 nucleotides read TGTGCCAGCAGCCAAGATACCGGGGAGCTGTTTTTT.

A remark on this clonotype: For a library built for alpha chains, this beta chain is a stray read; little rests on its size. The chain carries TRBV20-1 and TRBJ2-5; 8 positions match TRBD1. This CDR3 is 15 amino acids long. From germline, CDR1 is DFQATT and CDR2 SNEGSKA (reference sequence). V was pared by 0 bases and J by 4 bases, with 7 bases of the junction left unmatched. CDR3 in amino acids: CSARDPLTGGETQYF. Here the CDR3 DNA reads TGCAGTGCTAGAGATCCCCTCACAGGGGGAGAGACCCAGTACTTC.

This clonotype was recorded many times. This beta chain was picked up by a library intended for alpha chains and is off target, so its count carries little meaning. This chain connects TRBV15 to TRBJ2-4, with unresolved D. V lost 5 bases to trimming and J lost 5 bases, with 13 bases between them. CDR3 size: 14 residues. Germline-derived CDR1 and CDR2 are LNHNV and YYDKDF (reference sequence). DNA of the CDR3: TGTGCCACCAGCGGGGTTATGATACAAAACATTCAGTACTTC. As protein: CATSGVMIQNIQYF.

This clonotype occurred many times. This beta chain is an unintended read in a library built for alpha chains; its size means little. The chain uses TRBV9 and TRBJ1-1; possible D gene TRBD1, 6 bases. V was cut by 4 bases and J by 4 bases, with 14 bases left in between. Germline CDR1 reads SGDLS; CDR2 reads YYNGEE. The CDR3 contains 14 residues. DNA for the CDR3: TGTGCCAGCAGCTCAGGGGCTATGGGCACTGAAGCTTTCTTT. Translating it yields CASSSGAMGTEAFF.

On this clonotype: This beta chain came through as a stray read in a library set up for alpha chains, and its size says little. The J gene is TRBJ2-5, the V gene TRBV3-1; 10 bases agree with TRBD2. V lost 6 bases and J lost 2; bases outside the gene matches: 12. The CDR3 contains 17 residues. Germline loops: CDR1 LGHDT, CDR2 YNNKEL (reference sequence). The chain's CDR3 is CASRQLAGPGEQETQYF. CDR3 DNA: TGTGCCAGCAGACAACTAGCGGGGCCAGGTGAACAAGAGACCCAGTACTTC.

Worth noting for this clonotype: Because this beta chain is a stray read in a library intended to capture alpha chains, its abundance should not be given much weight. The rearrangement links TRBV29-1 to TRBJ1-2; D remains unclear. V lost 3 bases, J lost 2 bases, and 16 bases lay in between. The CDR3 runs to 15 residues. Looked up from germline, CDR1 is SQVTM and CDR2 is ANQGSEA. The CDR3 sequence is CSVDPFLDRNYGYTF. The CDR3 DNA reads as TGCAGCGTTGACCCATTTCTGGACCGAAACTATGGCTACACCTTC.

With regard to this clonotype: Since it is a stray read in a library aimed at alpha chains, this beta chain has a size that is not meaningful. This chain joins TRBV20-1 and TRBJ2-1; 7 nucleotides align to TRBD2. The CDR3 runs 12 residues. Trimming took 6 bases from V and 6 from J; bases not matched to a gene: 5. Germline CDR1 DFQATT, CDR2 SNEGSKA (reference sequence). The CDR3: CSASGTSNEQFF. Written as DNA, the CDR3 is TGCAGTGCAAGCGGGACTTCCAATGAGCAGTTCTTC.

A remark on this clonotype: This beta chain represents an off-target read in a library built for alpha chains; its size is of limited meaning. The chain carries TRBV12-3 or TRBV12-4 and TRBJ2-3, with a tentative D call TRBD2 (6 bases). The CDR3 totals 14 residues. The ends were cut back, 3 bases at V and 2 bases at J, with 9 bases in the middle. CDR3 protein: CASSFGGATDTQYF. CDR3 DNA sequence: TGTGCCAGCAGTTTCGGGGGAGCCACAGATACGCAGTATTTT.

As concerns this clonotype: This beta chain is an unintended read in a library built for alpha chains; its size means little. This CDR3 is CASSHPSNNRGNQPQHF. The CDR3 region has the DNA TGTGCCAGCAGTCATCCGTCCAATAACAGGGGAAATCAGCCCCAGCATTTT. The chain is built from TRBV28 and TRBJ1-5, with TRBD1 identical over 7 bases. J lost 4 bases, V lost 5 bases, and 14 bases had no gene match. Germline assignment: CDR1 MDHEN and CDR2 SYDVKM. The CDR3 has 17 residues.

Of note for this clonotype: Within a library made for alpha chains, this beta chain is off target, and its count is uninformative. CDR3 DNA sequence: TGTGCCAGCAGCTTATTGGGTGGAAACACTGAAGCTTTCTTT. It codes for CASSLLGGNTEAFF. The rearrangement links TRBV7-3 to TRBJ1-1; D gene unclear. Trimming left V 2 bases short and J 2 bases short, with 9 bases between. From germline, CDR1 is SGHTA and CDR2 FQGTGA. The CDR3 has 14 amino acids.

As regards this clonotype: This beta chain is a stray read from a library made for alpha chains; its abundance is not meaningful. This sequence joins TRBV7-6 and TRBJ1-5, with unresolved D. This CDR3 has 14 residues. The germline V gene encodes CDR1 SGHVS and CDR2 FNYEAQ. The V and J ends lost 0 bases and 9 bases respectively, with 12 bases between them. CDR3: CASSLAYEGRPQHF. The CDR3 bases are TGTGCCAGCAGCTTAGCGTACGAGGGCCGGCCCCAGCATTTT.

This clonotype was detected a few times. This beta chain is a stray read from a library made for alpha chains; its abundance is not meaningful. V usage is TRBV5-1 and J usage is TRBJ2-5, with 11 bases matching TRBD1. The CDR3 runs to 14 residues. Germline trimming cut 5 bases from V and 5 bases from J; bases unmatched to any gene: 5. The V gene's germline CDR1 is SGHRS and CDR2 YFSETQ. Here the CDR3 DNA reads TGCGCCAGCAGTCGGACAGGGGGCGGGGAGACCCAGTACTTC. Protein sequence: CASSRTGGGETQYF. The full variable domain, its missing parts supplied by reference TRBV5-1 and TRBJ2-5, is KAGVTQTPRYLIKTRGQQVTLSCSPISGHRSVSWYQQTPGQGLQFLFEYFSETQRNKGNFPGRFSGRQFSNSRSEMNVSTLELGDSALYLCASSRTGGGETQYFGPGTRLLVL.

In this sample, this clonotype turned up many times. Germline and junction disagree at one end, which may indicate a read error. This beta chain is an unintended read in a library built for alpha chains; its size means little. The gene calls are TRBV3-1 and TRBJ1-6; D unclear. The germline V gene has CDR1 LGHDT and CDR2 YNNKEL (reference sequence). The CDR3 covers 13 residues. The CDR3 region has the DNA TGTGCCAGCAGCGAAGATGCAAATTCACCCCTCCACTTT. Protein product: CASSEDANSPLHF.

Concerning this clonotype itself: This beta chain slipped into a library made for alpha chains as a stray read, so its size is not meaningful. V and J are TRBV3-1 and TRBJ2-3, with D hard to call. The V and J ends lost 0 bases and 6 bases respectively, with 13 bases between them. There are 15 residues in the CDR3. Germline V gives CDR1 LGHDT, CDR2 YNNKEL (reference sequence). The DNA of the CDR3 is TGTGCCAGCAGCCAAGATGTTCGGGCCCCGGATACGCAGTATTTT. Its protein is CASSQDVRAPDTQYF.

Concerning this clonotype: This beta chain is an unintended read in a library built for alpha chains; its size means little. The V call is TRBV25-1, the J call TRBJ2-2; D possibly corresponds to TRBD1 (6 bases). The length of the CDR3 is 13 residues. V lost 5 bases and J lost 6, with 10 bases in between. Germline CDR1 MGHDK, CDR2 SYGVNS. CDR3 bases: TGTGCCAGCAGTCGACAGGAGGCCGGGGAGCTGTTTTTT. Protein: CASSRQEAGELFF.

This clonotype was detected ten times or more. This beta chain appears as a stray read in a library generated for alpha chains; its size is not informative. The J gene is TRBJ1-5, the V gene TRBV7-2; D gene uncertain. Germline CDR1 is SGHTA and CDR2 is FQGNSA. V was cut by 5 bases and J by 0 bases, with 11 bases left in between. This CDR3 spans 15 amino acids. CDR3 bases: TGTGCCAGCAGCCGGGTCGCCAATAGCAATCAGCCCCAGCATTTT. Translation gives CASSRVANSNQPQHF.

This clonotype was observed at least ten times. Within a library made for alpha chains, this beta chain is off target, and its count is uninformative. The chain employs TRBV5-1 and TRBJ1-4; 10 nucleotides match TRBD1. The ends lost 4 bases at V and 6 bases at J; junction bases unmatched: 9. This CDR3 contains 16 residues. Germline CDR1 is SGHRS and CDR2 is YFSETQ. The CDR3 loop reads CASSRGQGSGDEKLFF. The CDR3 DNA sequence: TGCGCCAGCAGCCGGGGACAGGGGAGCGGAGATGAAAAACTGTTTTTT.

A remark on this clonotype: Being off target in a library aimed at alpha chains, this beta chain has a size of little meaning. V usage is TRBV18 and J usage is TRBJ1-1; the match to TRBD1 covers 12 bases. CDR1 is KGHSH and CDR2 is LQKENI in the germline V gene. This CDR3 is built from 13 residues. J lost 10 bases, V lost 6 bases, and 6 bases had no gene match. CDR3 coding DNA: TGTGCCAGCTCTTCCGGGACAGGGGGCGTAGCTTTCTTT. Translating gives CASSSGTGGVAFF.

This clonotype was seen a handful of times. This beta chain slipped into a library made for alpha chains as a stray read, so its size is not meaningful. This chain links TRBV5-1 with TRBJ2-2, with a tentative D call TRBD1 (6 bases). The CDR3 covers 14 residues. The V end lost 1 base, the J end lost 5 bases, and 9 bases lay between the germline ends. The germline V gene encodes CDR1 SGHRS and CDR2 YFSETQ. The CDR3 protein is CASSLSGVTGELFF. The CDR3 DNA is TGCGCCAGCAGCTTGTCAGGGGTTACCGGGGAGCTGTTTTTT. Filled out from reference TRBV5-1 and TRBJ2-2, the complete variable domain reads KAGVTQTPRYLIKTRGQQVTLSCSPISGHRSVSWYQQTPGQGLQFLFEYFSETQRNKGNFPGRFSGRQFSNSRSEMNVSTLELGDSALYLCASSLSGVTGELFFGEGSRLTVL.

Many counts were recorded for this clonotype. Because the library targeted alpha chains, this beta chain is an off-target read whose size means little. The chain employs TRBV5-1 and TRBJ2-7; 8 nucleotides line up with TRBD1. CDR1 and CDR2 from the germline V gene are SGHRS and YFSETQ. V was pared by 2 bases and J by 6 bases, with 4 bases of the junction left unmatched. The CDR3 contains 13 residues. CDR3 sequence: CASSFRQGREQYF. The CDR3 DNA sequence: TGCGCCAGCAGCTTTCGACAGGGGCGCGAGCAGTACTTC.

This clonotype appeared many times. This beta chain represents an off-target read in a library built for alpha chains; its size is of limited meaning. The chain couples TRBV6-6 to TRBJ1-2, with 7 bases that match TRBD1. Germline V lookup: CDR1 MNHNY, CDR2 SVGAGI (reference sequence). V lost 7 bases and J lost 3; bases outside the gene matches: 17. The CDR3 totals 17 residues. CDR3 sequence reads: CASKIQRRGRSYYGYTF. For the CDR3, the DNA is TGTGCCAGCAAAATCCAAAGGAGGGGGCGGTCCTACTATGGCTACACCTTC.

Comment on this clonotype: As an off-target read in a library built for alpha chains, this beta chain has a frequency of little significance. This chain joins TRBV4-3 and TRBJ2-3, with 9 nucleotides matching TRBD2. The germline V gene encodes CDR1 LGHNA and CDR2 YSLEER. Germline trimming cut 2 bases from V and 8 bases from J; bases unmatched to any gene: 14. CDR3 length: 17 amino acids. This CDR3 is CASSQSLPAGGLATQYF. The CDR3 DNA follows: TGCGCCAGCAGCCAAAGTCTTCCAGCGGGGGGTTTGGCTACGCAGTATTTT.

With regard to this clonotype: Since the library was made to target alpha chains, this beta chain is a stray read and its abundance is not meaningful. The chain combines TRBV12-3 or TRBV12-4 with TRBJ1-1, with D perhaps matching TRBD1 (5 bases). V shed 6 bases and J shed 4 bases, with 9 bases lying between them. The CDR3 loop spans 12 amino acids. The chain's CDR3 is CASRGGGTEAFF. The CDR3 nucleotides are TGTGCCAGCAGGGGGGGTGGCACTGAAGCTTTCTTT.